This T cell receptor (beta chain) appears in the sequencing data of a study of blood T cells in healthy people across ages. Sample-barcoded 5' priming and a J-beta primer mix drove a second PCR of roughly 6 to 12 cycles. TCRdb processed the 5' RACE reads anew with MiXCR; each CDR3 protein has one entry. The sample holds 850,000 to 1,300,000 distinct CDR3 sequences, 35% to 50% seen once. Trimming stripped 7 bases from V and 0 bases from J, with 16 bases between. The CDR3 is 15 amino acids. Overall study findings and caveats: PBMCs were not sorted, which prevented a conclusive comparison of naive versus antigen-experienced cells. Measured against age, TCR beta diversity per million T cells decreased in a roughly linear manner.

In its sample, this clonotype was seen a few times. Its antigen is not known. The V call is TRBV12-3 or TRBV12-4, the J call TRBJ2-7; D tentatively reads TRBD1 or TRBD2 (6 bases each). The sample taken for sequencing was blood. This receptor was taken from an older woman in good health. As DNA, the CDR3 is TGTGCCAGCACCCTCGGGGGCGTGAGCTCCTACGAGCAGTACTTC. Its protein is CASTLGGVSSYEQYF.